The T cell receptor beta chain under discussion was sequenced for a study of shared clonotypes between healthy human individuals. Study-wide points: Relative to their counterparts shared across all four donors, non-shared clonotypes exhibited diminished generation probabilities.

Profiling relied on immunoSEQ multiplex PCR, and the TCRdb table lists in-frame clones only, not all of them. The data hold about 2 million clones, with approximately 95% observed a single time. As for this clone: What it binds is not known.

Terminally differentiated effector memory CD45RA+ cells were excluded by CCR7 positive selection of CD45RO-negative cells. CDR1 and CDR2 from the germline V gene are ENHRY and SYGVKD. With 10 bases clipped from V and 7 bases from J, the junction kept 22 bases outside the gene matches. The CDR3 covers 16 residues. Sample: naive CD8+ T cells sorted from blood. The chain combines TRBV10-3 with TRBJ2-7, with 7 bases fitting TRBD2. The sequence derives from a man between 18 and 29 years old in good health. Here the CDR3 reads CATNNGAGGVYEEQYF. The CDR3 DNA is TGTGCCACTAACAACGGGGCTGGGGGGGTTTACGAAGAGCAGTACTTC.